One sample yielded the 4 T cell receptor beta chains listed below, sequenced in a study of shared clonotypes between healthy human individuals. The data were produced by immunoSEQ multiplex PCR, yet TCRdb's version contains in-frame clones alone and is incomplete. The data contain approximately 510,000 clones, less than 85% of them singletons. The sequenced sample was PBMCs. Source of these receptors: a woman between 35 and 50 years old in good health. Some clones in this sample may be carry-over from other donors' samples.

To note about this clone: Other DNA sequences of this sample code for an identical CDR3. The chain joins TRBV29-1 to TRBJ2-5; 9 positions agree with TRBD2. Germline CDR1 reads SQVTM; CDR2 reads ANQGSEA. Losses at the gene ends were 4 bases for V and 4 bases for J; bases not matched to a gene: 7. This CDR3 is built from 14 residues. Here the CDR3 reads CSVGGGRAGETQYF. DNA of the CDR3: TGCAGCGTTGGCGGCGGGAGGGCGGGAGAGACCCAGTACTTC.

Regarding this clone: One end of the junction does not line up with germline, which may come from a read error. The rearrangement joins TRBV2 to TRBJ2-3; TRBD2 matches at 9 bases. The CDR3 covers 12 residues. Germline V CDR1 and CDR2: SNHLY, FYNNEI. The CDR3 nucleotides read TGTGCCAGCAGTGATCGTGGTAGCGGGAGTGGTTTT. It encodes CASSDRGSGSGF.

In DNA form, the CDR3 reads TGTGCCAGCAGTTCTCACCGACTAGCGGGAGTGCCCGGGGAGCTGTTTTTT. As protein: CASSSHRLAGVPGELFF. The chain couples TRBV7-9 to TRBJ2-2; 12 positions agree with TRBD2. Germline V CDR1 and CDR2: SEHNR, FQNEAQ (reference sequence). Unmatched junction bases numbered 11, after V lost 6 bases and J lost 6 bases. CDR3 size: 17 residues.

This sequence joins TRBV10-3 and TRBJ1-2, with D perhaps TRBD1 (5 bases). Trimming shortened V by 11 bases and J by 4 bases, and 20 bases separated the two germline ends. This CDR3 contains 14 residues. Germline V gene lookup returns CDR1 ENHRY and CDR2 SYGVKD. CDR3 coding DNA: TGTGCCGCCAACCCAGCGTCCAGGGCCTATGGCTACACCTTC. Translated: CAANPASRAYGYTF.